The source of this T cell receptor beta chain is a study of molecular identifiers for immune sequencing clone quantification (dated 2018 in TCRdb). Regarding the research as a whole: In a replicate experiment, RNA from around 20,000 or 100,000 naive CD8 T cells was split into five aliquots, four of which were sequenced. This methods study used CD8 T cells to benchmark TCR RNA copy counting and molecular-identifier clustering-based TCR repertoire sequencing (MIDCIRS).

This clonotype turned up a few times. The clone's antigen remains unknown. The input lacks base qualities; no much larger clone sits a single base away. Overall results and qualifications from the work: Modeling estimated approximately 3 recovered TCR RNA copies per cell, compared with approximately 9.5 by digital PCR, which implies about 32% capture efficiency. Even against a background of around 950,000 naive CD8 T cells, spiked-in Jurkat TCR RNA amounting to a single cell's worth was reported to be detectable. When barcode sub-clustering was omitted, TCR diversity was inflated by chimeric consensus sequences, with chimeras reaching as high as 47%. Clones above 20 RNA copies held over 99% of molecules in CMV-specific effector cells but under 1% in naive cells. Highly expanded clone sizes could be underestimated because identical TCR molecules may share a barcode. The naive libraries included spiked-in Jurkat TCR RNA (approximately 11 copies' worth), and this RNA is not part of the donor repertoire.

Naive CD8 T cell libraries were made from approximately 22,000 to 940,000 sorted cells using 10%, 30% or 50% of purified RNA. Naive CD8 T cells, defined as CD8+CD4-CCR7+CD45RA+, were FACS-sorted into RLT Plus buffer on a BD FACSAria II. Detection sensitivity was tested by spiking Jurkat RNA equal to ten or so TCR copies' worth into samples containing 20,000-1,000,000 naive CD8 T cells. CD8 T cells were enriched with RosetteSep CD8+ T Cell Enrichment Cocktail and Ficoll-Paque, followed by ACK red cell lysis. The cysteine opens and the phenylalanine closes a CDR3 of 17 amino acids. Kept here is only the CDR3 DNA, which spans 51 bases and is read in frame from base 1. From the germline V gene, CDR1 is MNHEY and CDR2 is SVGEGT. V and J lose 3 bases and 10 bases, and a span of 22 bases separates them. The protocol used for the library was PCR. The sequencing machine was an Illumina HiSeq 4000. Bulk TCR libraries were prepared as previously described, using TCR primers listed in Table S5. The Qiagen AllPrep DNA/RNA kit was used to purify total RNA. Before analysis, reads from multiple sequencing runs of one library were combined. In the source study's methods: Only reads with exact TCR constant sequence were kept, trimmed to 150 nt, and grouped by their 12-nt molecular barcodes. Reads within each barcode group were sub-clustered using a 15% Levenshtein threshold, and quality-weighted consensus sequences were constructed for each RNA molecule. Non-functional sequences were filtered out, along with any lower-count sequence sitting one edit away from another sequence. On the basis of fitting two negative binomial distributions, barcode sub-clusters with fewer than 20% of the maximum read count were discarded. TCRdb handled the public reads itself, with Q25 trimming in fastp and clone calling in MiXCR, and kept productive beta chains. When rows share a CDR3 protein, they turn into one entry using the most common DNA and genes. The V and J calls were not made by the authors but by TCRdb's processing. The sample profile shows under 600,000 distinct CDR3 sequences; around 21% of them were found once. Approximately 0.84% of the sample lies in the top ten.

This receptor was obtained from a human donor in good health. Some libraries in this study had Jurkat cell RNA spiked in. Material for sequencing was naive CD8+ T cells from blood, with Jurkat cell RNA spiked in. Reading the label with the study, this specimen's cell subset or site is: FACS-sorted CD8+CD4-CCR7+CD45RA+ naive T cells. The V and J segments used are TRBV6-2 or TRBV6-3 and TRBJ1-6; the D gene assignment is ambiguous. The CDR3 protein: CASSYIFPRFVGSPLHF. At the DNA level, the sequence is TGTGCCAGCAGTTATATTTTCCCGCGGTTCGTAGGATCACCCCTCCACTTT.